The source of this T cell receptor (beta chain) is a study of cytomegalovirus exposure and HLA in healthy donors. The overall study: Prior work identified some 120 million unique TCR beta sequences in about 179 million T cells. Study conclusions and caveats: The study flagged roughly 150 TCR beta chains as cytomegalovirus-associated. Across donors, presence/absence analyses took sequencing depth to be roughly uniform.

With 60 Vbeta and 13 Jbeta primers, the PCR was carried out. Sequencing was performed with immunoSEQ multiplex PCR; in TCRdb, only in-frame clones are kept and a portion is missing. The sample yields around 210,000 clones, roughly 81% seen once. Of note for this clone: Its cognate antigen is unknown.

The germline V gene has CDR1 GTSNPN and CDR2 SVGIG (reference sequence). This CDR3 is built from 14 residues. J gave up 6 bases and V 8 bases, and 10 bases lay outside the gene matches. The TCR sequence derives from a girl aged 2-15 years in good health and CMV-seronegative. What was sequenced was PBMCs. The chain uses TRBV30 and TRBJ2-2; 9 nucleotides line up with TRBD2. The CDR3 DNA is TGTGCCCAGGGCGGCGGGGGGGCCGCCGGGGAGCTGTTTTTT. Its translation is CAQGGGGAAGELFF.